This T cell receptor beta chain was sequenced during a study of T cells in Graves' hyperthyroidism and ophthalmopathy. Notes on the study in general: Most clonotypes that expanded in the thyroid above 0.001 also showed up in blood.

This CDR3 comprises 13 residues. Germline V gene lookup returns CDR1 DFQATT and CDR2 SNEGSKA (reference sequence). The V end was cut by 6 bases, the J end by 1 base, with 10 bases between. Researchers took RNA transcripts and amplified the TCR beta CDR3 regions from them. Initially, a first-round RT-PCR of the TCR CDR3 employed the HTBI primer set. TCRdb fed the multiplex PCR reads into MiXCR, producing one record per CDR3 protein. The sample contains under 400,000 distinct CDR3 sequences, less than 15% of which appear only once. This clonotype was seen a handful of times. Its antigen is unknown. An absence of ophthalmopathy progression within 18 months meant stable Graves' hyperthyroidism. Participants, patients aged 18 to 65, had newly diagnosed hyperthyroidism with a duration under 2 months. Isolation of PBMCs was performed on around 10 ml fresh peripheral blood.

The chain links TRBV20-1 to TRBJ1-3; D remains ambiguous. The sequenced sample was blood. This receptor was taken from a woman aged 18-29 years with Graves' hyperthyroidism. The CDR3 protein is CSATKTSGNTIYF. CDR3 sequence (DNA): TGCAGTGCCACTAAGACTTCTGGAAACACCATATATTTT.